The T cell receptor beta chain under discussion was sequenced for a study of T cell responses to AZD1222 COVID-19 vaccine. The CDR3 contains 13 residues. V shed 1 base and J shed 4 bases, with 7 bases lying between them. General study findings and limits: A rise in Spike-specific TCR breadth and depth followed two AZD1222 doses. CD4 TCRs covered the whole spike, strongest at regions 160-218 and 743-854. Among AZD1222 vaccinees, only 5 or 6 were seropositive at baseline.

Points on this clone: What it recognizes is unknown.

This table comes from immunoSEQ multiplex PCR, and its TCRdb copy is limited to in-frame clones, with some not included. Here the sample spans approximately 150,000 clones, 94% being singletons. The origin of this receptor is an adult in good health. The sample was peripheral blood, taken on day 0 of AZD1222 vaccination. This chain uses TRBV12-3 or TRBV12-4 with TRBJ1-2; D remains unclear. Here the CDR3 reads CASSLDRSYGYTF. CDR3 coding DNA: TGTGCCAGCAGTTTAGACAGAAGCTATGGCTACACCTTC.